The rows below give T cell receptor beta chains drawn from one sample of a study of blood T cell repertoires in COVID-19. TCRdb's table, derived via immunoSEQ multiplex PCR, lists solely in-frame clones and lacks some. The sample has around 180,000 clones, about 87% seen once. The sequencing input was peripheral blood. The receptors were sampled from a man aged 60 to 75 with acute or convalescent COVID-19. Each CDR3 is given with its conserved first and last residue. The D gene is left open where the match is weak. The size field is filled for only some rows; it gives once, few, many or a size class.

j_call clone_size v_call d_call cdr3_nt cdr3_aa
TRBJ1-3 once TRBV10-3 . TGTGCCATCAGTGAGTCCTTGGGAAACACCATATATTTT CAISESLGNTIYF
TRBJ2-5 . TRBV7-2 . TGTGCCAGCAGCCCCGAGGCACACTTCCAAGAGACCCAGTACTTC CASSPEAHFQETQYF
TRBJ1-6 . TRBV5-3 TRBD1 TGTGCCAGAAGCTTGGCTAATCTGGGGACAGGGCATATGAATTCACCCCTCCACTTT CARSLANLGTGHMNSPLHF
TRBJ2-7 once TRBV9 . TGTGCCAGCAGCGTAGATTTGGGAGCCGCCTACGAGCAGTACTTC CASSVDLGAAYEQYF
TRBJ2-3 few TRBV4-3 TRBD2 TGCGCCAGCAGCCAGACTAGCGGGCGCACAGATACGCAGTATTTT CASSQTSGRTDTQYF
TRBJ2-2 . TRBV12-5 TRBD1 TGTGCTAGTGGATCACAGGGGGCTTACACCGGGGAGCTGTTTTTT CASGSQGAYTGELFF
TRBJ1-4 . TRBV4-3 . TGCGCCAGCAGCCAGGAGTATGGTGAAAAACTGTTTTTT CASSQEYGEKLFF
TRBJ2-1 . TRBV6-5 . TGTGCCAGCAGTTACTCGAGGCGGGGGCGATACAATGAGCAGTTCTTC CASSYSRRGRYNEQFF
TRBJ2-5 . TRBV3-1/TRBV3-2 TRBD2 TGTGCCAGCAGCCCCCCCGGTGCGGGGGGGCCTCTGTCGGAGACCCAGTACTTC CASSPPGAGGPLSETQYF
TRBJ1-5 . TRBV3-1/TRBV3-2 . TGTGCCAGCAGCCTCCCAGAACAGGCCAATCAGCCCCAGCATTTT CASSLPEQANQPQHF
TRBJ1-4 . TRBV5-6 TRBD1 TGTGCCAGCAGCTCGACAGGGGCGTTAGGTGAAAAACTGTTTTTT CASSSTGALGEKLFF
TRBJ2-5 . TRBV19 TRBD2 TGTGCCAGTAGTTTCTCTAGCGGGGGAAAGACCCAGTACTTC CASSFSSGGKTQYF
TRBJ1-1 . TRBV24-1 TRBD1 TGTGCCACCAGTGTCCCCTGGGACAGGGGAGAAGTAAACACTGAAGCTTTCTTT CATSVPWDRGEVNTEAFF
TRBJ1-2 . TRBV10-3 . TGTGCCAATCGAAAAGGGGAAGGGGGCTATGGCTACACCTTC CANRKGEGGYGYTF
TRBJ1-2 once TRBV7-8 . TGTGCCAGCAGCCCACAGGGCTATGGCTACACCTTC CASSPQGYGYTF
TRBJ2-3 . TRBV19 TRBD2 TGTGCCAGTAGTTCGGGACTAGCGAAGACAGATACGCAGTATTTT CASSSGLAKTDTQYF